The source of this TCR beta chain is a study of T cell responses to AZD1222 COVID-19 vaccine (dated by TCRdb to the early 2020s). As for the study more broadly: A total of 230 to 250 trial participants underwent TCR sequencing, of whom 200 to 220 had received two doses of AZD1222 and about 25 had received two doses of the MenACWY control vaccine. Trial participants were enrolled by age into subgroups of 18-55, 56-69 and 70-plus years, and around 150, 28 and 57 TCR-sequenced participants, respectively, were included in these subgroups.

The germline V gene specifies MNHEY as CDR1 and SVGAGI as CDR2. The CDR3 spans 11 residues, from the cysteine through the phenylalanine. Of the read, only the CDR3 DNA is kept; its 33 bases are in frame from base 1. V is clipped by 7 bases and J by 3 bases, and the sequence between their germline boundaries is 7 bases long. A remark on this clone: The antigen it recognizes is unknown. The sample holds no much larger clone one base away, and base qualities are not on file.

The sample's time point label, in plain terms: about 28 days (+/-7) after the second vaccine dose. The sample's treatment or condition label is to be understood as: meningococcal conjugate vaccine given as trial control. Vaccinee samples came from UK trials COV001 and COV002, including a single-blind randomized controlled phase 2/3 trial of AZD1222 (ChAdOx1 nCoV-19) in healthy adults. For TCRbeta chain sequencing, PBMC samples from trial participants were taken at day 0 and at day 28 after the second dose. The CDR3 regions of human TCRbeta chains were subjected to immunosequencing. From the authors' description of their analysis: Repertoire TCRs were matched against a reference library of SARS-CoV-2-specific TCRs generated with the MIRA antigen-specificity platform. Breadth meant the fraction of unique TCRs that were SARS-CoV-2-associated, whereas depth meant the fraction of total T cells that were SARS-CoV-2-associated. Using the MIRA data, every spike-specific TCR was mapped to the spike region that the TCR reacted to and assigned to either a CD4 or a CD8 class. Log10-transformed breadth and depth values were compared by one-way ANOVA with Sidak's multiple comparisons tests. TCRdb mirrors the immuneACCESS table, restricted to in-frame sequences. Some clones are absent from its copies; in checked studies, under half trace to an unresolved V gene, and the reason for the others is unknown. V and J calls and clone size are those listed in that table; D and trimming were worked out from the DNA. In this sample the table shows some 170,000 clones, 90% of which occur a single time. The ten top clones hold roughly 4.3% of the sample.

The paper as a whole reports these results and caveats: In the small 56-69-year group, the increase in depth fell short of significance, most likely because of low power. The vaccine-associated CD4 TCRs covered the entire spike protein, and the dominant responses fell in regions 160-218 and 743-854. Nearly half of unique spike-specific TCRs reportedly recognized epitopes outside regions mutated in the B.1.351 and B.1.1.7 variants. Most participants were white British and females outnumbered males, and the authors suggested that clonal diversity may have been underestimated. Only a handful of AZD1222 recipients were SARS-CoV-2 seropositive at baseline, limiting conclusions about previously exposed vaccinees. After two AZD1222 doses, spike-specific TCR breadth and depth were significantly higher than at day 0 and than in MenACWY recipients. Because no samples from the day 14 peak response were available, repertoires could be characterized only after the peak T cell response.

Sequences were derived from peripheral blood, sampled 28 days after the second dose of the MenACWY control vaccine. This TCR came from an adult who received the MenACWY meningococcal vaccine as a control. This chain is built from TRBV6-5 and TRBJ2-7; a confident D gene designation cannot be given. The sequenced DNA is TGTGCCAGCATTACCGGCTACGAGCAGTACTTC. This yields the protein CASITGYEQYF.